Reported below is one T cell receptor (beta chain). Germline CDR1 is LNHDA and CDR2 is SQIVND (reference sequence). Trimming pared 9 bases from V and 3 bases from J, leaving 14 bases between. The CDR3 length is 13 residues. The sample is drawn from a study of cytomegalovirus exposure and HLA in healthy donors. Researchers ran the PCR with 60 Vbeta and 13 Jbeta primers. Method: immunoSEQ multiplex PCR; TCRdb's copy keeps in-frame clones and lacks some. This sample's clone table lists about 58,000 clones. The sample comprised PBMCs. The sequence was obtained from a woman under 30 in good health and CMV-seronegative. The J gene is TRBJ1-2, the V gene TRBV19; D uncertain. CDR3 sequence reads: CASSLLAHYGYTF. The CDR3 region has the DNA TGTGCCAGCTCCCTCTTAGCCCACTATGGCTACACCTTC.